This TCR beta chain was found in a study of blood T cell repertoires in COVID-19. Method: immunoSEQ multiplex PCR; TCRdb's copy keeps in-frame clones and lacks some. Altogether just under 350,000 clones are present, more than 75% being singletons, with the ten largest covering more than 3%. Trimming took off 5 bases at V and 0 bases at J, with 13 bases between the two ends. The CDR3 contains 16 residues. The germline V gene encodes CDR1 SGHVS and CDR2 FNYEAQ. The TCR comes from a woman under 30 who had recovered from COVID-19. The V gene is TRBV7-6, the J gene TRBJ1-4; D gene uncertain. The specimen sequenced was peripheral blood. The CDR3 DNA reads as TGTGCCAGCAGCCCCACCGGTTTCCCAACTAATGAAAAACTGTTTTTT. This translates into CASSPTGFPTNEKLFF.